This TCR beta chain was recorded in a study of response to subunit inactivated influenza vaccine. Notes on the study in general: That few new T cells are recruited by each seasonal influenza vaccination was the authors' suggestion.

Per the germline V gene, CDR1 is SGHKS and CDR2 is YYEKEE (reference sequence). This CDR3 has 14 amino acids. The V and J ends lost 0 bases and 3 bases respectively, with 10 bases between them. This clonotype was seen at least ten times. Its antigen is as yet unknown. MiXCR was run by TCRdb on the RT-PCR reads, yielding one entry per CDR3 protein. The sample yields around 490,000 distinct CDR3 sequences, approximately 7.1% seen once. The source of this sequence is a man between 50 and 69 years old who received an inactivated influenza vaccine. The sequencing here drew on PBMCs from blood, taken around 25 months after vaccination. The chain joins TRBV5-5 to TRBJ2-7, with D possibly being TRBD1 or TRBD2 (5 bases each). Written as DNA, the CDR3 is TGTGCCAGCAGCTTGGTGATGGGGGACTACGAGCAGTACTTC. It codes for CASSLVMGDYEQYF.